Below, 7 T cell receptor beta chains from the same sample are listed, as sequenced in a study of identical twins. TCRdb reanalysed the 5' RACE reads using MiXCR and keeps one entry per CDR3 protein. The sample carries 200,000 to 250,000 distinct CDR3 sequences, approximately 5.9% recorded once. These same data were also listed under a study on T cells expressing NK-cell markers.

The sequenced sample was CD8+ T cells sorted from blood. These receptors were taken from a woman aged 18-30 years in good health.

This chain connects TRBV29-1 to TRBJ2-1; maybe TRBD2 (5 bases). CDR1 and CDR2 from the germline V gene are SQVTM and ANQGSEA. V dropped 6 bases and J dropped 0 bases, with 15 bases sitting between them. This CDR3 region has 15 residues. CDR3: CSVPPGSSSYNEQFF. The CDR3 DNA follows: TGCAGCGTCCCCCCGGGATCGAGCTCCTACAATGAGCAGTTCTTC.

Ten or more counts support this clonotype. The chain employs TRBV13 and TRBJ2-7, with a weak D call TRBD1 (5 bases). Trimming took off 5 bases at V and 3 bases at J, with 11 bases between the two ends. Germline assignment: CDR1 PRHDT and CDR2 FYEKMQ (reference sequence). CDR3 length equals 13 residues. DNA of the CDR3: TGTGCCAGCAGCACATGGCAGGGCTACGAGCAGTACTTC. Its translation: CASSTWQGYEQYF.

This clonotype was counted between two and nine times. The chain employs TRBV4-3 and TRBJ1-2, with no clear D. V shed 4 bases and J shed 2 bases, with 11 bases lying between them. The CDR3 spans 14 residues. Germline V gene data show CDR1 as LGHNA and CDR2 as YSLEER. Written as DNA, the CDR3 is TGCGCCAGCAGCCCGGGTTGGAGAAACTATGGCTACACCTTC. It translates to CASSPGWRNYGYTF.

There are many counts of this clonotype. V usage is TRBV7-2 and J usage is TRBJ2-7; tentatively, D is TRBD2 (6 bases). CDR1 SGHTA and CDR2 FQGNSA come from the germline V gene. V lost 1 base and J lost 4, with 17 bases in between. The CDR3 length is 16 residues. CDR3 loop: CASSLVVREPVYEQYF. The CDR3 DNA sequence: TGTGCCAGCAGCTTAGTTGTCCGGGAGCCCGTATACGAGCAGTACTTC.

This clonotype was seen more than once but under ten times. J is TRBJ2-7 and V is TRBV7-9, with 9 bases identical to TRBD1. Germline CDR1 and CDR2: SEHNR and FQNEAQ (reference sequence). CDR3 length equals 15 residues. Germline trimming cut 5 bases from V and 2 bases from J; bases unmatched to any gene: 7. This CDR3 reads CASSPGTGYPYEQYF. The DNA for the CDR3 is TGTGCCAGCAGCCCCGGGACAGGGTACCCCTACGAGCAGTACTTC. Supplemented by reference TRBV7-9 and TRBJ2-7, the full variable domain reads DTGVSQNPRHKITKRGQNVTFRCDPISEHNRLYWYRQTLGQGPEFLTYFQNEAQLEKSRLLSDRFSAERPKGSFSTLEIQRTEQGDSAMYLCASSPGTGYPYEQYFGPGTRLTVT.

V gene TRBV19 combines with J gene TRBJ1-5; D unclear. In germline, CDR1 is LNHDA, CDR2 SQIVND (reference sequence). Trimming removed 6 bases from V and 0 bases from J, with 12 bases in between. The CDR3 length is 15 residues. CDR3 sequence: CASSYYVISNQPQHF. CDR3 bases: TGTGCCAGTAGCTACTACGTGATTAGCAATCAGCCCCAGCATTTT. Using reference TRBV19 and TRBJ1-5 for the parts outside the CDR3, the full variable domain is DGGITQSPKYLFRKEGQNVTLSCEQNLNHDAMYWYRQDPGQGLRLIYYSQIVNDFQKGDIAEGYSVSREKKESFPLTVTSAQKNPTAFYLCASSYYVISNQPQHFGDGTRLSIL.

This clonotype was picked up a small number of times. The rearrangement links TRBV4-2 to TRBJ1-4, with D maybe TRBD1 (5 bases). The CDR3 sequence is 19 residues long. The germline V gene encodes CDR1 LGHNA and CDR2 YNFKEQ. The V and J ends lost 0 bases and 0 bases respectively, with 17 bases between them. The CDR3: CASSQDWRQRSATNEKLFF. CDR3 nucleotides: TGTGCCAGCAGCCAAGATTGGCGACAGCGCAGTGCAACTAATGAAAAACTGTTTTTT.